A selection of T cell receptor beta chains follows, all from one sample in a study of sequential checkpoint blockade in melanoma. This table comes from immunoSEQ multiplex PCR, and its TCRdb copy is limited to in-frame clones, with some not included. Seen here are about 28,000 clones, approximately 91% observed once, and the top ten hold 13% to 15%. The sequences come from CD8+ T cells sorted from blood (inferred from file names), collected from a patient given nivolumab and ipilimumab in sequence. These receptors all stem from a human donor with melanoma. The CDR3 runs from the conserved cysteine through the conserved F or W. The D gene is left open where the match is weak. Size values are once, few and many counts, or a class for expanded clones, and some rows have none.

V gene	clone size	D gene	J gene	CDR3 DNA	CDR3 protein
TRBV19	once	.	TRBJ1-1	TGTGCCAGTAGTATCTGGGCTGAGAACACTGAAGCTTTCTTT	CASSIWAENTEAFF
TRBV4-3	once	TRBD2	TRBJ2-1	TGCGCCAGCAGCTCACAGCCAATAGCGGGGCCATACAATGAGCAGTTCTTC	CASSSQPIAGPYNEQFF
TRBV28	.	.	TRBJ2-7	TGTGCCAGCAGTCTATACAGGGAACTCTCCTACGAGCAGTACTTC	CASSLYRELSYEQYF
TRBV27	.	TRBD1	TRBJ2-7	TGTGCCAGCAGCAACAGGGGGCGTCGGTACGAGCAGTACTTC	CASSNRGRRYEQYF
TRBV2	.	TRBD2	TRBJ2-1	TGTGCCAGCCAAGGACTAGCGAATGAGCAGTTCTTC	CASQGLANEQFF
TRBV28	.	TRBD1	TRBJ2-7	TGTGCCAGCAGTTTGGAAAGGACAGGGAGCTACGAGCAGTACTTC	CASSLERTGSYEQYF
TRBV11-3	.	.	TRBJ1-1	TGTGCCAGCAGCTTAGGAGCGGGCATGAACACTGAAGCTTTCTTT	CASSLGAGMNTEAFF
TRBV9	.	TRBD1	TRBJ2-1	TGTGCCAGCAGCGTAGAGGGGACAGCCCTCGGAGAGCAGTTCTTC	CASSVEGTALGEQFF
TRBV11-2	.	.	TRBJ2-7	TGTGCCAGCAGCTTAGCAGGGTACGAGCAGTACTTC	CASSLAGYEQYF
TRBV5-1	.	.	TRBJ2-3	TGCGCCAGCAGCTTGGGGGGCAGGGGAACAGATACGCAGTATTTT	CASSLGGRGTDTQYF
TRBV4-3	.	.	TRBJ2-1	TGCGCCAGCAGCCATGACGGGGGTTTTAATGAGCAGTTCTTC	CASSHDGGFNEQFF
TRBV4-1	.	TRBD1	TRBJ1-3	TGCGCCAGCAGCCAAGTTTACGGACAGGGCATGGGAAACACCATATATTTT	CASSQVYGQGMGNTIYF
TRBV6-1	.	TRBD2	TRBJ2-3	TGTGCCAGCAGTGACCAACTAGCGGGAGGGTCAGATACGCAGTATTTT	CASSDQLAGGSDTQYF